This T cell receptor (beta chain) was identified during a study of cytomegalovirus exposure and HLA in healthy donors (dated by TCRdb to 2016 to 2017). A note on the overall study: In an earlier analysis of under 600 of the donors, approximately 300 Gb of sequence data and roughly 100 million unique TCR beta sequences from 150 million to 200 million T cells were reported. The study aimed to test whether cataloging public T cell receptors could reveal signatures of past pathogen exposure. Four to six DR-DQ haplotypes were handled as single units for association and clustering, since linkage in the cohort was strong. An early release covering just under 650 HLA-typed donors comprised around 300 gigabases of sequencing data and tens of millions of unique TCR sequences. The study profiled the T cell repertoires of about 720 subjects by immunosequencing and related them to cytomegalovirus serostatus. Donor age, sex, ethnicity and CMV serostatus were compiled together with the repertoire data. Rather than using new phenotypic data, the later analysis identified candidate immune exposures from TCR beta sequences and from how often those sequences occurred across donors. HLA typing included class I and class II loci at four-digit resolution. Typing coverage differed by locus: A, B, C, DRB1 and DQB1 were typed in about 620-630 donors, DQA1 in approximately 520, DPA1 in nearly 610, and DPB1 in 472. The study combined high-throughput TCR immunosequencing, statistical association of individual TCRs with disease status, and machine learning to predict cytomegalovirus infection status. In an earlier analysis of around 540 of the donors, high-throughput TCR beta sequencing was used to judge whether each TCR beta V gene segment behaved as functional or pseudogenic. Every repertoire in the discovery cohort had been generated on one and the same sequencing platform. To study patterns of TCR occurrence, a later analysis re-analyzed previously published TCR beta repertoires from 500 to 850 donors and added high-resolution HLA genotyping. Among several hundred genotyped donors of the cohort, an average of around 220,000 unique TCR beta nucleotide sequences was sequenced per donor, of which about 19% were non-productive. The genetic ancestry cluster associated with self-reported Caucasian donors included about four fifths of the roughly 400 genotyped donors. A separate validation cohort of 90 to 150 different subjects was used in addition to the roughly 670-subject first cohort. Genome-wide SNP genotypes for about three fifths of the roughly 670 donors were used in a later genetic analysis, which treated that subset as a discovery cohort. General findings and caveats noted by the study authors: Because counts were too low, roughly 18 rarely observed V segments, including chromosome 9 orphons, were left out of the earlier analysis of 587 of the donors. Several of the top co-occurrence clusters appeared to be linked to parvovirus B19, influenza, CMV and Epstein-Barr virus, according to a later analysis. Linkage disequilibrium might explain the correlated functional status among segregating V segments, but an unknown experimental factor could not be excluded. Compared with the approximately 700-donor mean, donors in an Asian-associated ancestry cluster had fewer N-insertions in productive TCRs, according to a later genetic analysis. Because HLA typing was unavailable for some donors at each locus, only the typed subset was used in association tests. A later analysis found that HLA-associated TCR beta chains were more clonally expanded and had lower generation probabilities than equally common non-associated chains. A cluster of highly shared sequence variants was judged likely to represent a technical artifact of the sequencing pipeline. The only immune exposure information available for the cohort was CMV serostatus. According to the authors, the approach could potentially be generalized to other disease states and immunological phenotypes. Most TCR sequences were seen in very few donors, while some public TCRs were found in many individuals. A few of the identified cytomegalovirus-associated TCR beta chains were confirmed in vitro to be specific for cytomegalovirus antigens. This cohort had only TCR beta chains sequenced, and the lack of alpha or paired-chain data limited which features could be detected. A further reported finding was that TCR beta sequences accurately predicted the HLA-A and HLA-B alleles for most subjects in the first cohort. In a later analysis, the rate of TCR association differed among HLA loci, with DRB1 alleles having the most associated TCRs and HLA-C alleles having the fewest. The study gave a list of 150 to 200 TCR beta chains associated with cytomegalovirus. Most CMV-associated TCR beta chains appeared to be HLA-restricted in a later analysis, and the HLA associations seemed to be driven largely by CMV exposure. In a later genetic analysis, a missense DCLRE1C variant was associated with V-gene and J-gene trimming of TCR beta chains, and the association was replicated in an independent cohort. A later analysis associated about 17,000 TCR beta sequences with specific HLA alleles at a false discovery rate of 0.05. Assigning TCR associations to individual alleles was difficult when HLA alleles, especially DR and DQ, strongly co-occurred. In both the original and validation cohorts, the classifier was reported to diagnose cytomegalovirus status with high specificity and sensitivity. The presence/absence analyses assumed that sequencing depth was roughly uniform across donors, and that assumption may not be true. In an earlier analysis of some 550 of the donors, most TCR beta V segments were observed in productive rearrangements about 87% or about 30% of the time, broadly matching IMGT annotations.

The library was made by the immunoSEQ multiplex PCR assay. For the multiplex PCR, a mixture combining 60 forward primers for TCR Vbeta segments and 13 reverse primers for TCR Jbeta segments was used. Amplification of the CDR3 region of rearranged TCR beta genes was performed with a multiplex PCR assay on genomic DNA. The Illumina HiSeq System was used to sequence the amplified TCR beta libraries as 87-base-pair reads. Per the source publication's procedure: In a later analysis, tens of millions of unique TCR beta chains were counted across the 500 to 850 repertoires, and approximately 11 million of these chains were shared by at least two donors. A nearest-neighbor algorithm error-corrected the raw reads and collapsed the reads into unique sequences, merging closely related sequences to remove PCR and sequencing errors. To assign V, D and J gene segments, CDR3 sequences were aligned to IMGT reference sequences. Each retained sequence needed at least a six-nucleotide match to both a V gene segment and a J gene segment. Rearrangements were classified as productive when the CDR3 lacked stop codons and remained in frame with V and J, and all other rearrangements were classified as non-productive. Following IMGT convention, CDR3 was defined as the stretch from the second conserved V-encoded cysteine up to the conserved J-encoded phenylalanine. Sequences without an unambiguous match to a single V gene segment were excluded from the earlier analysis of 500 to 700 of the donors. In an earlier analysis of 450 to 750 of the donors, a V segment was called functional when productive rearrangements were above 56.7%, and segregating when the standard deviation between donors exceeded 5%. A statistical classification framework was built to diagnose cytomegalovirus status from the catalog of TCR beta chain sequences. In a later analysis, V and J genes were assigned by comparing TCR nucleotide sequences against IMGT/GENE-DB human TR gene sequences. The TCRdist pipeline was used in a later analysis to assign CDR3 sequences and most-parsimonious VDJ recombination scenarios. In a later analysis, every TCR beta chain was defined by the combination of its CDR3 amino acid sequence and its V-gene family, and reads without a unique V-gene family were dropped. As a way to deal with suspected cross-contamination and a sequencing artifact, a later analysis dropped 450 to 600 nucleotide sequences that were highly shared and had low generation probability. In a later analysis, a clonal expansion index was calculated for each public chain from normalized within-repertoire ranks of inferred template counts. Generation probabilities in a later analysis came from a VDJ recombination model fitted to out-of-frame rearrangements, and those results were checked against IGoR. In a later analysis, hypergeometric tests were used to score TCR-TCR, TCR-HLA and TCR-CMV co-occurrence, with a repertoire-size bias correction applied to TCR pairs. A later analysis estimated false discovery rates by permuting HLA or CMV assignments 20 times. In a later analysis, co-occurring TCRs were grouped using DBSCAN, with TCRdist sequence similarity added in when clustering inside HLA-allele-positive subsets. Repertoires with fewer than 30,000 or more than 120,000 public chains were left out of co-occurrence clustering, as were four to six repertoires with anomalous nucleotide sharing. The table comes from immuneACCESS by way of TCRdb, which keeps in-frame sequences with V and J called. Part of the clones is missing from these tables; in studies checked, under half for an unresolved V gene and the rest for unknown reasons. V, J and clone size reflect that table, while D and trimming were determined from the DNA. This sample lists under 70,000 clones; approximately 67% were detected once. The leading ten clones occupy around 1.9% of the sample.

For this clone: There is no known antigen for this receptor. Base qualities were left out, and no much larger clone turns up one base away.

The cohort was made up of about 610 healthy bone marrow donors. At the time of sampling, every cohort member was nominally healthy, though immune exposures that went unrecorded were likely present. The donor was CMV seronegative and belonged to the group of roughly 330 seronegative cohort members. A peripheral blood sample was collected from each donor, and TCR beta sequencing was performed on peripheral blood mononuclear cells. The Qiagen DNeasy Blood Extraction Kit was used to extract genomic DNA from the blood cell samples. The sequence came from a woman younger than 45 in good health and CMV-seronegative. What was sequenced was PBMCs.

The nucleotides read TGTGCCAGCAGCTTAGGGTCCGCCCCACTCTATGGCTACACCTTC. Its translation reads: CASSLGSAPLYGYTF. The chain is encoded by TRBV7-2 joined to TRBJ1-2; the D gene is unclear. V loses 1 base of germline sequence and J loses 4 bases, and the interval between the two ends is 13 bases. The germline V gene sets CDR1 to SGHTA and CDR2 to FQGNSA. The CDR3, cysteine through phenylalanine, is 15 amino acids long. The DNA shown is the 45-base CDR3, in frame from base 1.